These 29 T cell receptor beta chains were all obtained from the same sample, sequenced in a study of shared clonotypes between healthy human individuals. Some clones are missing from TCRdb's copy, which holds only in-frame ones; the method was immunoSEQ multiplex PCR. The data contain about 2.3 million clones, approximately 93% of them singletons. Sequenced sample: naive CD4+ T cells from PBMCs. The subset was: CD45RA+ positively selected. Receptors were obtained from a man aged 18 to 29 in good health. Some clones in this sample may be carry-over from other donors' samples.

The chain uses TRBV6-6 and TRBJ2-5; 11 bases are shared with TRBD2. This CDR3 comprises 15 residues. Germline lookup yields CDR1 MNHNY and CDR2 SVGAGI (reference sequence). The trim removed 11 bases at V and 4 bases at J, leaving 12 bases unmatched. The CDR3 nucleotides read TGTGCCTCAAGGGCTAGCGGGAGGCCCCGAGAGACCCAGTACTTC. It codes for CASRASGRPRETQYF.

V is TRBV12-5 and J is TRBJ2-1; D remains unclear. The CDR3 has 12 residues. Germline-derived CDR1 and CDR2 are LGHNT and FRNRAP. Trimming removed 5 bases at V and 8 bases at J, with 10 bases between. The CDR3 DNA follows: TGTGCTAGTGGTATGTGGAGCTATGAGCAGTTCTTC. Translated, it gives CASGMWSYEQFF.

For this clone: This specimen includes other DNA sequences encoding the same CDR3. This chain links TRBV5-1 with TRBJ2-5; 8 bases align to TRBD1. There are 14 residues in the CDR3. From germline, CDR1 is SGHRS and CDR2 YFSETQ. The junction had 3 bases not matched to a gene; V was cut back by 3 bases and J by 2 bases. The CDR3 bases are TGCGCCAGCAGCTCGGGACAGGCACAAGAGACCCAGTACTTC. It encodes CASSSGQAQETQYF.

Here the CDR3 reads CASRGDSGQGRNEQFF. CDR3 nucleotides: TGTGCCAGCAGGGGGGATTCGGGACAGGGGCGCAATGAGCAGTTCTTC. V gene TRBV27 combines with J gene TRBJ2-1; 10 bases map to TRBD1. The CDR3 totals 16 residues. The V and J ends lost 6 bases and 6 bases, in that order; junction bases with no gene match: 11. Germline lookup yields CDR1 MNHEY and CDR2 SMNVEV (reference sequence).

The rearrangement links TRBV2 to TRBJ1-2; possible D gene TRBD1, 5 bases. Germline CDR1 is SNHLY and CDR2 is FYNNEI. Trimming shortened V by 0 bases and J by 5 bases, and 19 bases separated the two germline ends. The CDR3 covers 17 residues. This chain's CDR3 is CASSEAQARLGRYGYTF. CDR3 coding DNA: TGTGCCAGCAGTGAAGCGCAGGCTCGCTTGGGGCGGTATGGCTACACCTTC.

This clone was seen once. The rearrangement uses TRBV5-6 and TRBJ2-3, with 11 bases lining up with TRBD2. Germline loops: CDR1 SGHDT, CDR2 YYEEEE. The length of the CDR3 is 16 residues. The V segment lost 4 bases and the J segment 1 base; nucleotides outside the gene matches: 5. The CDR3 region is CASSPLAGGGTDTQYF. The CDR3 DNA sequence: TGTGCCAGCAGCCCCTTAGCGGGAGGGGGCACAGATACGCAGTATTTT.

CDR3 residues: CASSFASSNYGYTF. The CDR3 bases are TGCGCCAGCAGCTTTGCGTCTAGTAACTATGGCTACACCTTC. The J gene is TRBJ1-2, the V gene TRBV5-1; no reliable D call. Trimming cost V 2 bases and J 1 base, with 9 bases left between them. The CDR3 extends over 14 amino acids. The germline CDR1 and CDR2 sequences are SGHRS and YFSETQ. The whole variable domain, remainder taken from reference TRBV5-1 and TRBJ1-2, is KAGVTQTPRYLIKTRGQQVTLSCSPISGHRSVSWYQQTPGQGLQFLFEYFSETQRNKGNFPGRFSGRQFSNSRSEMNVSTLELGDSALYLCASSFASSNYGYTFGSGTRLTVV.

The rearrangement joins TRBV6-5 to TRBJ2-2; 7 positions match TRBD1. This CDR3 has 15 residues. The V gene end was trimmed by 6 bases and the J gene end by 0 bases; junction bases not matched to a gene: 4. Germline CDR1 and CDR2: MNHEY and SVGAGI. The CDR3 reads CASRQGTTNTGELFF. Here the CDR3 DNA reads TGTGCCAGCAGACAGGGGACCACGAACACCGGGGAGCTGTTTTTT.

V and J are TRBV11-2 and TRBJ1-3; D not resolved. The CDR3 has 15 residues. Germline CDR1 is SGHAT and CDR2 is FQNNGV. Trimming cost V 0 bases and J 7 bases, with 13 bases left between them. CDR3 sequence: CASSLENSPVNTIYF. The DNA of the CDR3 is TGTGCCAGCAGCTTAGAAAACAGCCCGGTCAACACCATATATTTT.

The chain combines TRBV5-1 with TRBJ2-3, with D uncertain. Germline CDR1 SGHRS, CDR2 YFSETQ. The CDR3 is made up of 13 amino acids. V shed 6 bases and J shed 6 bases, with 14 bases lying between them. DNA for the CDR3: TGCGCCAGCAAAGTCGGGTCCCATGATACGCAGTATTTT. Amino acids: CASKVGSHDTQYF.

This clone appeared once. The chain recombines TRBV28 with TRBJ2-1, with 12 bases that match TRBD2. This CDR3 spans 19 amino acids. Germline lookup yields CDR1 MDHEN and CDR2 SYDVKM. V lost 4 bases, J lost 3 bases, and 13 bases stayed unmatched. The CDR3 loop is CASSSTQGLAGFYYNEQFF. CDR3 nucleotide sequence: TGTGCCAGCAGTTCTACCCAAGGACTAGCGGGATTCTACTACAATGAGCAGTTCTTC.

This clone was counted a few times. The V and J genes are TRBV5-1 and TRBJ1-2; D call uncertain. Trimming took off 2 bases at V and 5 bases at J, with 10 bases between the two ends. This CDR3 region has 13 residues. From germline, CDR1 is SGHRS and CDR2 YFSETQ. In DNA form, the CDR3 reads TGCGCCAGCAGCTTCTTCACAGAATATGGCTACACCTTC. Amino acid sequence: CASSFFTEYGYTF.

This chain links TRBV7-2 with TRBJ1-4; D gene uncertain. Between the trimmed V and J ends, which lost 0 bases and 8 bases, there was a span of 13 bases. Germline-derived CDR1 and CDR2 are SGHTA and FQGNSA. This CDR3 contains 15 residues. The CDR3 coding sequence is TGTGCCAGCAGCTTAGCGCCGGGTGTAGAAGAAAAACTGTTTTTT. Translated: CASSLAPGVEEKLFF. Complete variable domain (other parts from reference TRBV7-2 and TRBJ1-4): GAGVSQSPSNKVTEKGKDVELRCDPISGHTALYWYRQSLGQGLEFLIYFQGNSAPDKSGLPSDRFSAERTGGSVSTLTIQRTQQEDSAVYLCASSLAPGVEEKLFFGSGTQLSVL.

The chain couples TRBV7-9 to TRBJ2-7, with a weak D call TRBD2 (5 bases). Germline V gene sequence: CDR1 SEHNR, CDR2 FQNEAQ (reference sequence). V was clipped by 7 bases and J by 4 bases, with 17 bases between them. The CDR3 covers 14 residues. The DNA for the CDR3 is TGTGCCAGCATCGCGGCTCCTGGGAGATACGAGCAGTACTTC. Amino acid sequence: CASIAAPGRYEQYF.

The chain couples TRBV19 to TRBJ1-1; no clear D gene. Germline CDR1 is LNHDA and CDR2 is SQIVND (reference sequence). This CDR3 has 15 residues. The V and J ends lost 1 base and 1 base respectively, with 10 bases between them. CDR3 in DNA: TGTGCCAGTAGTATAGGCGGGATATCGAACACTGAAGCTTTCTTT. Protein product: CASSIGGISNTEAFF.

This chain uses TRBV9 with TRBJ2-3, with a tentative D call TRBD1 (6 bases). The CDR3 sequence is 16 residues long. Germline V lookup: CDR1 SGDLS, CDR2 YYNGEE. V lost 0 bases to trimming and J lost 2 bases, with 13 bases between them. The CDR3: CASSVAGQSLTDTQYF. The CDR3 nucleotides are TGTGCCAGCAGCGTAGCCGGACAGTCCCTCACAGATACGCAGTATTTT. Supplemented by reference TRBV9 and TRBJ2-3, the full variable domain reads DSGVTQTPKHLITATGQRVTLRCSPRSGDLSVYWYQQSLDQGLQFLIQYYNGEERAKGNILERFSAQQFPDLHSELNLSSLELGDSALYFCASSVAGQSLTDTQYFGPGTRLTVL.

The genes are TRBV4-2 and TRBJ2-4, with D tentatively TRBD2 (6 bases). This CDR3 is built from 16 residues. V gave up 0 bases and J gave up 0 bases, with 9 bases separating them. Germline CDR1 reads LGHNA; CDR2 reads YNFKEQ. The CDR3 coding sequence is TGTGCCAGCAGCCAAGATCTTAGCGGAGCCAAAAACATTCAGTACTTC. Its translation is CASSQDLSGAKNIQYF.

As for this clone: This sample also contains other DNA sequences that code for the same CDR3. The chain recombines TRBV5-1 with TRBJ2-1; 7 nucleotides match TRBD2. From germline, CDR1 is SGHRS and CDR2 YFSETQ. V lost 0 bases to trimming and J lost 4 bases; unmatched junction nucleotides: 4. The CDR3 contains 15 residues. CDR3: CASSLALAEYNEQFF. The CDR3 DNA follows: TGCGCCAGCAGCTTGGCGCTAGCGGAATACAATGAGCAGTTCTTC.

The rearrangement joins TRBV9 to TRBJ2-7; D may correspond to TRBD1 or TRBD2 (5 bases each). The CDR3 is 15 residues long. In germline, CDR1 is SGDLS, CDR2 YYNGEE. V was shortened by 4 bases and J by 1 base, with 15 bases between the two germline ends. In DNA, the CDR3 is TGTGCCAGCAGCCCCCGTCGGGGCAATTCCTACGAGCAGTACTTC. Its translation: CASSPRRGNSYEQYF.

The chain recombines TRBV6-4 with TRBJ2-2; 10 bases match TRBD2. Germline V gives CDR1 MRHNA, CDR2 SNTAGT. This CDR3 has 17 amino acids. Germline trimming cut 4 bases from V and 4 bases from J; bases unmatched to any gene: 9. The CDR3 region is CASSARAGGLATGELFF. The DNA of the CDR3 is TGTGCCAGCAGTGCGCGAGCGGGAGGGTTGGCCACCGGGGAGCTGTTTTTT.

The V call is TRBV7-3, the J call TRBJ1-1; perhaps TRBD1 as D (5 bases). The V gene's germline CDR1 is SGHTA and CDR2 FQGTGA. V dropped 5 bases and J dropped 1 base, with 14 bases sitting between them. CDR3 size: 15 residues. The chain's CDR3 is CASSEQGGKNTEAFF. In DNA form, the CDR3 reads TGTGCCAGCAGCGAGCAGGGTGGGAAGAACACTGAAGCTTTCTTT.

This sequence joins TRBV7-3 and TRBJ1-5, with D perhaps TRBD1 (5 bases). CDR1 and CDR2 from the germline V gene are SGHTA and FQGTGA. The CDR3 extends over 15 amino acids. The germline V and J ends were trimmed by 2 bases and 2 bases, with 10 bases remaining between them. The CDR3 DNA reads TGTGCCAGCAGCTTAGTGGGGGGAGGCAATCAGCCCCAGCATTTT. Protein: CASSLVGGGNQPQHF. The full variable domain, rest sourced from reference TRBV7-3 and TRBJ1-5, is GAGVSQTPSNKVTEKGKYVELRCDPISGHTALYWYRQSLGQGPEFLIYFQGTGAADDSGLPNDRFFAVRPEGSVSTLKIQRTERGDSAVYLCASSLVGGGNQPQHFGDGTRLSIL.

The genes are TRBV28 and TRBJ2-3, with a weak D call TRBD1 (5 bases). The CDR3 is 14 residues long. CDR1 and CDR2 from the germline V gene are MDHEN and SYDVKM. Trimming left V 3 bases short and J 4 bases short, with 11 bases between. The CDR3: CASSFPDTADTQYF. The CDR3, as DNA: TGTGCCAGCAGTTTTCCGGACACGGCAGATACGCAGTATTTT. Complete variable domain (other parts from reference TRBV28 and TRBJ2-3): DVKVTQSSRYLVKRTGEKVFLECVQDMDHENMFWYRQDPGLGLRLIYFSYDVKMKEKGDIPEGYSVSREKKERFSLILESASTNQTSMYLCASSFPDTADTQYFGPGTRLTVL.

The CDR3: CASSADRGSQETQYF. In nucleotides, the CDR3 is TGTGCCAGCAGCGCGGATAGGGGGAGCCAAGAGACCCAGTACTTC. This chain joins TRBV9 and TRBJ2-5; D is perhaps TRBD1 (6 bases). CDR3 length: 15 residues. Trimming pared 3 bases from V and 1 base from J, leaving 13 bases between. Germline V lookup: CDR1 SGDLS, CDR2 YYNGEE. Looking up the rest from reference TRBV9 and TRBJ2-5 gives the full variable domain: DSGVTQTPKHLITATGQRVTLRCSPRSGDLSVYWYQQSLDQGLQFLIQYYNGEERAKGNILERFSAQQFPDLHSELNLSSLELGDSALYFCASSADRGSQETQYFGPGTRLLVL.

This chain uses TRBV10-3 with TRBJ2-3; 8 bases match TRBD1. CDR3 length equals 17 residues. Germline V gene lookup returns CDR1 ENHRY and CDR2 SYGVKD. J lost 6 bases, V lost 3 bases, and 14 bases had no gene match. CDR3 sequence reads: CAISELRLTGGMDTQYF. The CDR3 region has the DNA TGTGCCATCAGTGAACTCCGCCTCACAGGGGGAATGGATACGCAGTATTTT.

Concerning this clone: The same CDR3 arises from other DNA sequences in this sample as well. The CDR3 DNA sequence: TGCGCCAGCAGCTGGGGACAGGGTGGGGAGACCCAGTACTTC. It translates to CASSWGQGGETQYF. The chain combines TRBV5-1 with TRBJ2-5; the match to TRBD1 covers 9 bases. The germline V gene has CDR1 SGHRS and CDR2 YFSETQ. The CDR3 is 14 residues long. V lost 3 bases to trimming and J lost 5 bases; unmatched junction nucleotides: 5.

The genes are TRBV28 and TRBJ1-4; 7 nucleotides align to TRBD1. The trim removed 6 bases at V and 11 bases at J, leaving 15 bases unmatched. Per germline, CDR1 MDHEN and CDR2 SYDVKM. This CDR3 comprises 15 residues. The CDR3 loop is CASRPPRGLLVKLFF. The DNA of the CDR3 is TGTGCCAGCAGGCCCCCGAGGGGGCTGTTAGTGAAACTGTTTTTT. Using reference TRBV28 and TRBJ1-4 for the parts outside the CDR3, the full variable domain is DVKVTQSSRYLVKRTGEKVFLECVQDMDHENMFWYRQDPGLGLRLIYFSYDVKMKEKGDIPEGYSVSREKKERFSLILESASTNQTSMYLCASRPPRGLLVKLFFGSGTQLSVL.

This chain joins TRBV7-3 and TRBJ2-7, with D perhaps TRBD1 (5 bases). Deletions cut 5 bases from V and 2 bases from J, with 16 bases between. The germline gives CDR1 SGHTA, CDR2 FQGTGA. This CDR3 has 15 residues. DNA for the CDR3: TGTGCCAGCAGCCCAGGGCACAGGAGCGCCTACGAGCAGTACTTC. Protein: CASSPGHRSAYEQYF. The entire variable domain, with the rest obtained from reference TRBV7-3 and TRBJ2-7, is as follows: GAGVSQTPSNKVTEKGKYVELRCDPISGHTALYWYRQSLGQGPEFLIYFQGTGAADDSGLPNDRFFAVRPEGSVSTLKIQRTERGDSAVYLCASSPGHRSAYEQYFGPGTRLTVT.

This chain uses TRBV18 with TRBJ1-5, with D perhaps matching TRBD1 (5 bases). The CDR3 has 15 amino acids. Per germline, CDR1 KGHSH and CDR2 LQKENI. The V and J ends lost 0 bases and 7 bases respectively, with 13 bases between them. The CDR3 region has the DNA TGTGCCAGCTCACCACCGGGGGGGGATCTGCAGCCCCAGCATTTT. This encodes CASSPPGGDLQPQHF.